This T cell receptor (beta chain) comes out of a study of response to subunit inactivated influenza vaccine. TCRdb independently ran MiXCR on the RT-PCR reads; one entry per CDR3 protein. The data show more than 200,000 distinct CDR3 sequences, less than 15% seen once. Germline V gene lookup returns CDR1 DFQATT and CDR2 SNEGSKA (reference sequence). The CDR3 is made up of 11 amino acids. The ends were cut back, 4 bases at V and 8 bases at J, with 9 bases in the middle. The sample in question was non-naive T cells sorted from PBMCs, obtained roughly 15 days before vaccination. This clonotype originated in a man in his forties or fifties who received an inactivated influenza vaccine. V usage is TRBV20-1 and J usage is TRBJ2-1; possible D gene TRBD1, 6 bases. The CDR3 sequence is CSANREYEQFF. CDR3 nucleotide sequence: TGCAGTGCTAACAGGGAATATGAGCAGTTCTTC.